These T cell receptor beta chains were read from a single sample in a study of OX40 agonist ivuxolimab in advanced cancers. Profiled with immunoSEQ multiplex PCR; TCRdb holds only in-frame clones, not every one. The repertoire holds tens of thousands of clones, with 90% to 95% as singletons. Source: CD4+ or CD8+ T cells sorted from blood, taken in a trial of the OX40 agonist ivuxolimab. These receptor sequences come from an adult with an advanced solid tumor such as melanoma, head and neck, liver or kidney cancer. Each CDR3 is given without its conserved first and last residue. A D gene is named only where the DNA matches it firmly.

j_call: TRBJ2-1
d_call: .
v_call: TRBV9
cdr3_aa: ASSVDTLPYNEQF

j_call: TRBJ1-1
d_call: TRBD1
v_call: TRBV30
cdr3_aa: AWSWGTGTMTEAF

j_call: TRBJ2-7
d_call: .
v_call: TRBV7-2
cdr3_aa: ASSAWARQGSYEQY

j_call: TRBJ1-3
d_call: .
v_call: TRBV9
cdr3_aa: ASSVKWGTGNTIY

j_call: TRBJ2-2
d_call: .
v_call: TRBV27
cdr3_aa: ASRPFSTPTPNTGELF

j_call: TRBJ2-3
d_call: TRBD2
v_call: TRBV19
cdr3_aa: ASSPGTSGGTDTQY

j_call: TRBJ2-7
d_call: .
v_call: TRBV7-9
cdr3_aa: ASSPQGGEQY

j_call: TRBJ2-4
d_call: .
v_call: TRBV7-9
cdr3_aa: ASSLDGVPKNIQY

j_call: TRBJ2-7
d_call: .
v_call: TRBV27
cdr3_aa: ASSFGVLYEQY

j_call: TRBJ1-1
d_call: .
v_call: TRBV7-9
cdr3_aa: ASSREQRNTEAF

j_call: TRBJ2-3
d_call: TRBD2
v_call: TRBV7-9
cdr3_aa: ASSPRTSGRIDTQY

j_call: TRBJ2-1
d_call: .
v_call: TRBV11-1
cdr3_aa: ASSLREVSSYNEQF

j_call: TRBJ2-7
d_call: TRBD1
v_call: TRBV5-1
cdr3_aa: ASSWGQAYEQY

j_call: TRBJ2-7
d_call: TRBD1
v_call: TRBV6-1
cdr3_aa: ASSFRDRATYEQY

j_call: TRBJ1-5
d_call: TRBD1
v_call: TRBV15
cdr3_aa: ATSRDWDRDNQPQH

j_call: TRBJ2-1
d_call: .
v_call: TRBV18
cdr3_aa: ASSLYRDQSSYNEQF

j_call: TRBJ2-2
d_call: .
v_call: TRBV27
cdr3_aa: ASRTHLRGLELF

j_call: TRBJ2-3
d_call: .
v_call: TRBV7-9
cdr3_aa: ASSLPGGVGGFADTQY

j_call: TRBJ2-7
d_call: .
v_call: TRBV28
cdr3_aa: ASSSSLGGRKGEQY

j_call: TRBJ2-3
d_call: .
v_call: TRBV4-1
cdr3_aa: ASSQGQDLPDTQY

j_call: TRBJ2-5
d_call: TRBD2
v_call: TRBV28
cdr3_aa: ASSLISGIGRETQY

j_call: TRBJ2-1
d_call: TRBD2
v_call: TRBV9
cdr3_aa: ASSVGLAENEQF

j_call: TRBJ1-5
d_call: .
v_call: TRBV5-4
cdr3_aa: ASSLVARPQH

j_call: TRBJ2-1
d_call: .
v_call: TRBV28
cdr3_aa: ASTGVSYNEQF

j_call: TRBJ2-3
d_call: .
v_call: TRBV2
cdr3_aa: ASRGDDHPLGTDTQY